One sample yielded the 28 T cell receptor beta chains listed below, sequenced in a study of vaccination effects on CD4 cells after COVID-19. These receptors lack a known antigen. Repertoires were generated with immunoSEQ multiplex PCR, while TCRdb's copy carries only in-frame clones and drops some. The sample records about 39,000 clones, 65% to 75% being singletons. Culture lasted roughly eleven days before CD4+ T cell isolation. Vaccine administered to participants consisted of two doses of either BNT162b2 or mRNA-1273. The specimen comprised CD4+ T cells from PBMCs cultured without peptide, sampled after COVID-19 vaccination. Receptors originate from a human donor who received a COVID-19 vaccine.

The chain carries TRBV5-1 and TRBJ1-2; 10 bases match TRBD1. The germline V gene has CDR1 SGHRS and CDR2 YFSETQ. This CDR3 has 15 amino acids. V lost 0 bases and J lost 7; bases outside the gene matches: 6. In DNA, the CDR3 is TGCGCCAGCAGCTTGGGACAGGGGGCTATGGGTGGCTACACCTTC. This translates into CASSLGQGAMGGYTF.

The chain carries TRBV6-5 and TRBJ1-3, with D possibly being TRBD1 (5 bases). From germline, CDR1 is MNHEY and CDR2 SVGAGI. V was pared by 6 bases and J by 7 bases, with 16 bases between. This CDR3 is 14 amino acids long. The CDR3 region has the DNA TGTGCCAGCAGGACAGAGGCTCGGAGGAACACCATATATTTT. It translates to CASRTEARRNTIYF.

This clone was found a few times. The CDR3 DNA is TGTGCCAGCAGCTCAGAAGGTGGTGGCTACACCTTC. This codes for CASSSEGGGYTF. The rearrangement links TRBV3-1 (or the pseudogene TRBV3-2) to TRBJ1-2, with unresolved D. V was trimmed by 5 bases and J by 7 bases, leaving 11 bases between them. Germline-derived CDR1 and CDR2 are LGHDT and YNNKEL (reference sequence). The CDR3 totals 12 residues.

The CDR3 here is CASSRGQGNTEAFF. The CDR3 coding sequence is TGTGCCAGCAGTCGGGGACAGGGGAACACTGAAGCTTTCTTT. V and J are TRBV6-5 and TRBJ1-1; 9 bases agree with TRBD1. The CDR3 has 14 residues. Germline V gene lookup returns CDR1 MNHEY and CDR2 SVGAGI. V trimming: 5 bases; J trimming: 1 base; junction bases outside the gene matches: 2.

The table lists this clone with a count of one. The gene calls are TRBV2 and TRBJ2-7; D is undetermined. This CDR3 is 13 amino acids long. Deletions cut 3 bases from V and 4 bases from J, with 10 bases between. Looked up from germline, CDR1 is SNHLY and CDR2 is FYNNEI. The CDR3 DNA sequence: TGTGCCAGCAGTGAGATCCCCAGGTACGAGCAGTACTTC. Encoded protein: CASSEIPRYEQYF.

The chain links TRBV3-1 (or the pseudogene TRBV3-2) to TRBJ2-7; 8 bases match TRBD2. The CDR3 length is 16 residues. The trim removed 1 base at V and 1 base at J, leaving 6 bases unmatched. The germline gives CDR1 LGHDT, CDR2 YNNKEL (reference sequence). The CDR3 nucleotides are TGTGCCAGCAGCCAAGGGACGCGGGGGGTATCCTACGAGCAGTACTTC. This codes for CASSQGTRGVSYEQYF.

The rearrangement joins TRBV3-1 (or the pseudogene TRBV3-2) to TRBJ2-7, with no clear D. The CDR3 is made up of 12 amino acids. Germline values: CDR1 LGHDT, CDR2 YNNKEL (reference sequence). Trimming left V 0 bases short and J 6 bases short, with 6 bases between. CDR3 nucleotide sequence: TGTGCCAGCAGCCAAGACCTCCGCGAGCAGTACTTC. Its protein product is CASSQDLREQYF.

With regard to this clone: A junction boundary mismatches the germline segment, possibly from a read error. The chain is built from TRBV5-1 and TRBJ2-3, with 7 nucleotides matching TRBD1. This CDR3 is 16 amino acids long. Germline CDR1 SGHRS, CDR2 YFSETQ. The CDR3 region has the DNA TGCGCTAGCAGCCTCTACAGGGGAAGCGGCATGGATACGCAGTATTTT. It translates to CASSLYRGSGMDTQYF.

The chain recombines TRBV7-2 with TRBJ2-7; D is unclear. V dropped 1 base and J dropped 4 bases, with 2 bases sitting between them. CDR3 length equals 11 residues. Germline lookup yields CDR1 SGHTA and CDR2 FQGNSA. For the CDR3, the DNA is TGTGCCAGCAGCTTAGTTTACGAGCAGTACTTC. This sequence encodes CASSLVYEQYF.

This chain connects TRBV21-1 to TRBJ1-1; the DNA was not used to check the table's D call, TRBD1. TRBV21-1 is marked as a pseudogene. CDR3 length: 14 amino acids. Written as DNA, the CDR3 is TGTGCCAGCAGCAAAGGGGACAGGGACACTGAAGCTTTCTTT. This codes for CASSKGDRDTEAFF.

The chain links TRBV30 to TRBJ1-1; D unresolved. The CDR3 is made up of 13 amino acids. The germline V gene has CDR1 GTSNPN and CDR2 SVGIG (reference sequence). Trimming took 5 bases from V and 4 from J, leaving 14 bases between them. CDR3 in DNA: TGTGCCTGGCGCAAATCAGGAGCCACTGAAGCTTTCTTT. Translated, it gives CAWRKSGATEAFF.

In this sample, this clone turned up once. This chain links TRBV29-1 with TRBJ2-7; 7 positions agree with TRBD1. This CDR3 spans 15 amino acids. CDR1 is SQVTM and CDR2 is ANQGSEA in the germline V gene. V trimming: 4 bases; J trimming: 7 bases; junction bases outside the gene matches: 16. CDR3 nucleotide sequence: TGCAGCGTTGCGGTTGGGGACAGTCTTGGGGGTGAGCAGTACTTC. It yields the protein CSVAVGDSLGGEQYF.

The rearrangement links TRBV7-9 to TRBJ2-1; 10 positions agree with TRBD1. The CDR3 is 16 amino acids. Germline loops: CDR1 SEHNR, CDR2 FQNEAQ (reference sequence). Germline trimming cut 1 base from V and 0 bases from J; bases unmatched to any gene: 0. For the CDR3, the DNA is TGTGCCAGCAGCTTAGGGACAGGGGGCTCCTACAATGAGCAGTTCTTC. Translated, it gives CASSLGTGGSYNEQFF.

This clone was observed a single time. The CDR3 loop is CASSEALAGVGWENEQFF. The CDR3 DNA follows: TGTGCCAGCAGTGAAGCACTAGCGGGAGTTGGATGGGAAAATGAGCAGTTCTTC. V and J are TRBV6-1 and TRBJ2-1; 11 bases line up with TRBD2. The germline V gene encodes CDR1 MNHNS and CDR2 SASEGT. After removal of 0 bases from V and 7 bases from J, the junction contained 11 bases not matched to a gene. The CDR3 has 18 residues.

The chain has TRBV19 and TRBJ2-2; TRBD1 aligns across 8 bases. The V gene end was trimmed by 7 bases and the J gene end by 4 bases; junction bases not matched to a gene: 5. The CDR3 covers 14 residues. The germline gives CDR1 LNHDA, CDR2 SQIVND (reference sequence). The CDR3 bases are TGTGCCAGTATTAGGACAGGGAGCACCGGGGAGCTGTTTTTT. It translates to CASIRTGSTGELFF.

The rearrangement uses TRBV18 and TRBJ2-2; D unclear. This CDR3 has 13 amino acids. Germline V gene data show CDR1 as KGHSH and CDR2 as LQKENI. The V gene lost 4 bases and the J gene lost 1 base, with 4 bases spanning the gap. CDR3 region: CASSQKNTGELFF. CDR3 in DNA: TGTGCCAGCTCACAAAAGAACACCGGGGAGCTGTTTTTT.

This CDR3 is CASSYIWAGTDTQYF. The CDR3 region has the DNA TGTGCCAGCAGTTACATCTGGGCAGGCACAGATACGCAGTATTTT. The gene calls are TRBV6-5 and TRBJ2-3; unclear D gene. Per the germline V gene, CDR1 is MNHEY and CDR2 is SVGAGI. The V and J ends lost 2 bases and 1 base respectively, with 10 bases between them. The CDR3 has 15 amino acids.

V is TRBV5-1 and J is TRBJ2-1; no clear D gene. This CDR3 is 15 amino acids long. V lost 7 bases, J lost 3 bases, and 17 bases lay in between. Germline V gene lookup returns CDR1 SGHRS and CDR2 YFSETQ. The CDR3 DNA is TGCGCCAGCTCCGACGGCGCACAACACTACAATGAGCAGTTCTTC. Translated: CASSDGAQHYNEQFF. The whole variable domain, filled in from reference TRBV5-1 and TRBJ2-1, reads KAGVTQTPRYLIKTRGQQVTLSCSPISGHRSVSWYQQTPGQGLQFLFEYFSETQRNKGNFPGRFSGRQFSNSRSEMNVSTLELGDSALYLCASSDGAQHYNEQFFGPGTRLTVL.

This chain links TRBV21-1 with TRBJ2-1. TRBV21-1 is classified as a pseudogene. The CDR3 runs to 19 residues. CDR3 amino acids: CASSKAGPMRISSYNEQFF. CDR3 bases: TGTGCCAGCAGCAAAGCGGGACCTATGCGCATATCCTCCTACAATGAGCAGTTCTTC.

The rearrangement links TRBV29-1 to TRBJ1-3; D remains unclear. Germline-derived CDR1 and CDR2 are SQVTM and ANQGSEA. The ends were cut back, 7 bases at V and 0 bases at J, with 19 bases in the middle. This CDR3 is built from 16 residues. This CDR3 is CSGSAGDAGSGNTIYF. CDR3 DNA: TGCAGCGGCTCCGCAGGAGACGCAGGCTCTGGAAACACCATATATTTT.

This chain connects TRBV6-4 to TRBJ1-5, with 8 bases fitting TRBD1. Germline V lookup: CDR1 MRHNA, CDR2 SNTAGT. V shed 4 bases, J shed 7 bases, and the junction held 3 bases outside the gene matches. There are 13 residues in the CDR3. The CDR3 protein is CASSADRGQPQHF. CDR3 bases: TGTGCCAGCAGTGCCGACAGGGGACAGCCCCAGCATTTT.

This clone was observed a single time. V usage is TRBV5-1 and J usage is TRBJ2-3; TRBD1 matches at 7 bases. The ends lost 1 base at V and 2 bases at J; junction bases unmatched: 7. CDR3 size: 16 residues. In germline, CDR1 is SGHRS, CDR2 YFSETQ. For the CDR3, the DNA is TGCGCCAGCAGCTTGACAGGGGCTTCCTACACAGATACGCAGTATTTT. Encoded protein: CASSLTGASYTDTQYF.

This chain connects TRBV16 to TRBJ2-4; 9 positions agree with TRBD1. CDR3 length: 15 amino acids. V lost 2 bases, J lost 5 bases, and 4 bases stayed unmatched. Germline CDR1 KGHSY, CDR2 FQNENV. The DNA of the CDR3 is TGTGCCAGCAGCCAACTCCGGACAGGGGAAAACATTCAGTACTTC. It specifies CASSQLRTGENIQYF. Looking up the rest from reference TRBV16 and TRBJ2-4 gives the full variable domain: GEEVAQTPKHLVRGEGQKAKLYCAPIKGHSYVFWYQQVLKNEFKFLISFQNENVFDETGMPKERFSAKCLPNSPCSLEIQATKLEDSAVYFCASSQLRTGENIQYFGAGTRLSVL.

The J gene is TRBJ2-2, the V gene TRBV11-2; D is unresolved. The ends were cut back, 3 bases at V and 0 bases at J, with 11 bases in the middle. Per the germline V gene, CDR1 is SGHAT and CDR2 is FQNNGV. This CDR3 comprises 16 residues. CDR3 region: CASSFLLGTNTGELFF. CDR3 nucleotide sequence: TGTGCCAGCAGCTTCCTGTTGGGGACGAACACCGGGGAGCTGTTTTTT.

The CDR3 loop reads CASNEGQFYGYTF. The CDR3 DNA sequence: TGTGCCAGCAACGAAGGGCAGTTCTATGGCTACACCTTC. V gene TRBV2 combines with J gene TRBJ1-2; the D is unclear. V lost 7 bases to trimming and J lost 4 bases, with 13 bases between them. In germline, CDR1 is SNHLY, CDR2 FYNNEI. This CDR3 has 13 residues.

This clone has just a few counts. The CDR3 nucleotides read TGCGCCAGCAGCTTGTGGGTGGGGCGCACAGATACGCAGTATTTT. It codes for CASSLWVGRTDTQYF. The gene calls are TRBV5-1 and TRBJ2-3, with D possibly being TRBD1 (5 bases). Trimming pared 1 base from V and 1 base from J, leaving 10 bases between. Germline V lookup: CDR1 SGHRS, CDR2 YFSETQ. The CDR3 covers 15 residues.

Only one count was recorded for this clone. The rearrangement uses TRBV5-1 and TRBJ2-3; 7 nucleotides line up with TRBD2. The germline V gene encodes CDR1 SGHRS and CDR2 YFSETQ. The CDR3 has 16 amino acids. V lost 1 base to trimming and J lost 1 base; unmatched junction nucleotides: 6. CDR3: CASSLLVLAGTDTQYF. The CDR3 bases are TGCGCCAGCAGCTTGCTGGTCCTAGCGGGCACAGATACGCAGTATTTT.

This clone was found once. J is TRBJ1-1 and V is TRBV12-5, with D maybe TRBD1 (5 bases). The germline gives CDR1 LGHNT, CDR2 FRNRAP. This CDR3 is 13 amino acids long. V lost 7 bases, J lost 4 bases, and 13 bases lay in between. For the CDR3, the DNA is TGTGCTAGTGCCCAAGGACAAGGCACTGAAGCTTTCTTT. This encodes CASAQGQGTEAFF.